Each of the 22 T cell receptor beta chains below was sequenced from the same sample in a study of T cell responses to AZD1222 COVID-19 vaccine. The data were produced by immunoSEQ multiplex PCR, yet TCRdb's version contains in-frame clones alone and is incomplete. The sample holds approximately 110,000 clones, roughly 90% seen once. The sequencing used peripheral blood, collected on day 0 of AZD1222 vaccination. The receptors shown here come from an adult in good health.

The chain employs TRBV6-5 and TRBJ1-2, with D possibly being TRBD1 (6 bases). Trimming shortened V by 6 bases and J by 6 bases, and 17 bases separated the two germline ends. Germline V gene sequence: CDR1 MNHEY, CDR2 SVGAGI. The CDR3 runs to 14 residues. CDR3 nucleotide sequence: TGTGCCAGCAGGTTCGGGGGCCGGGTGAATGGCTACACCTTC. It yields the protein CASRFGGRVNGYTF.

V and J are TRBV5-1 and TRBJ1-6; 7 bases map to TRBD1. Germline CDR1 and CDR2: SGHRS and YFSETQ. The CDR3 sequence is 15 residues long. Trimming at V came to 4 bases and at J to 6 bases, leaving 7 bases not matched to a gene. CDR3 in amino acids: CASSLGTELNSPLHF. The CDR3 DNA reads TGCGCCAGCAGCCTCGGGACAGAACTTAATTCACCCCTCCACTTT.

CDR3 residues: CATSDLRLGEETQYF. The CDR3 coding sequence is TGTGCCACCAGTGATTTGAGACTAGGGGAAGAGACCCAGTACTTC. The V gene is TRBV24-1, the J gene TRBJ2-5; weak D call: TRBD2 (6 bases). Germline values: CDR1 KGHDR, CDR2 SFDVKD. This CDR3 contains 15 residues. V was clipped by 0 bases and J by 3 bases, with 10 bases between them.

The chain carries TRBV28 and TRBJ1-4; 9 nucleotides line up with TRBD1. The CDR3 is 15 amino acids. Germline assignment: CDR1 MDHEN and CDR2 SYDVKM. Unmatched junction bases numbered 7, after V lost 7 bases and J lost 4 bases. The CDR3 nucleotides are TGTGCCAGCACCTTTCTGGGACAGGGTAATGAAAAACTGTTTTTT. This encodes CASTFLGQGNEKLFF. Together with reference TRBV28 and TRBJ1-4, the CDR3 gives the full variable domain: DVKVTQSSRYLVKRTGEKVFLECVQDMDHENMFWYRQDPGLGLRLIYFSYDVKMKEKGDIPEGYSVSREKKERFSLILESASTNQTSMYLCASTFLGQGNEKLFFGSGTQLSVL.

CDR3 protein: CASSQGQTRSYEQYF. For the CDR3, the DNA is TGCGCCAGCAGCCAAGGACAGACCCGCTCCTACGAGCAGTACTTC. This rearrangement joins TRBV4-1 to TRBJ2-7; D may be TRBD1 (5 bases). Trimming cost V 1 base and J 0 bases, with 10 bases left between them. The V gene's germline CDR1 is MGHRA and CDR2 YSYEKL. This CDR3 comprises 15 residues.

The chain carries TRBV7-9 and TRBJ1-1; D is undetermined. V lost 6 bases, J lost 2 bases, and 16 bases lay in between. Looked up from germline, CDR1 is SEHNR and CDR2 is FQNEAQ (reference sequence). This CDR3 contains 15 residues. The CDR3 nucleotides read TGTGCCAGCAGGCCCAAACAGCGTTTAAACACTGAAGCTTTCTTT. Residues: CASRPKQRLNTEAFF.

CDR3 sequence: CASSLLFTGREKLFF. Written as DNA, the CDR3 is TGTGCCAGCAGCTTATTGTTCACAGGGCGTGAAAAACTGTTTTTT. The chain has TRBV7-2 and TRBJ1-4; possibly TRBD1 for D (6 bases). V lost 2 bases to trimming and J lost 7 bases, with 14 bases between them. The CDR3 contains 15 residues. The germline CDR1 and CDR2 sequences are SGHTA and FQGNSA.

The CDR3 protein is CASSRPNGQGAFGYTF. The CDR3 coding sequence is TGTGCCAGTAGCCGTCCAAACGGACAGGGGGCGTTTGGCTACACCTTC. The chain couples TRBV19 to TRBJ1-2; 11 nucleotides line up with TRBD1. The CDR3 is 16 residues long. Germline V gene lookup returns CDR1 LNHDA and CDR2 SQIVND (reference sequence). Trimming at V came to 6 bases and at J to 7 bases, leaving 13 bases not matched to a gene.

This chain connects TRBV5-4 to TRBJ1-1; 7 bases agree with TRBD1. Germline-derived CDR1 and CDR2 are SGHNT and YYREEE (reference sequence). The J segment lost 1 base and the V segment lost 2 bases, leaving 5 bases of the junction unmatched. The CDR3 is made up of 15 amino acids. CDR3 nucleotide sequence: TGTGCCAGCAGCTTCCCAGACAGGGAGAACACTGAAGCTTTCTTT. Its translation: CASSFPDRENTEAFF.

This chain uses TRBV29-1 with TRBJ2-2; 10 bases are a match to TRBD1. From germline, CDR1 is SQVTM and CDR2 ANQGSEA. Germline trimming cut 7 bases from V and 7 bases from J; bases unmatched to any gene: 9. There are 14 residues in the CDR3. The CDR3 here is CSAGGGTGDGELFF. CDR3 nucleotides: TGCAGCGCCGGCGGGGGGACAGGGGACGGGGAGCTGTTTTTT.

The rearrangement joins TRBV19 to TRBJ1-3; D remains ambiguous. The CDR3 totals 15 residues. Germline V gives CDR1 LNHDA, CDR2 SQIVND (reference sequence). Trimming pared 6 bases from V and 1 base from J, leaving 13 bases between. CDR3 residues: CASSRGGSSGNTIYF. The CDR3 nucleotides read TGTGCCAGTAGCAGAGGAGGGTCTTCTGGAAACACCATATATTTT. The whole variable domain, remainder taken from reference TRBV19 and TRBJ1-3, is DGGITQSPKYLFRKEGQNVTLSCEQNLNHDAMYWYRQDPGQGLRLIYYSQIVNDFQKGDIAEGYSVSREKKESFPLTVTSAQKNPTAFYLCASSRGGSSGNTIYFGEGSWLTVV.

The rearrangement uses TRBV3-1 (or the pseudogene TRBV3-2) and TRBJ1-1; 7 bases agree with TRBD1. Germline V gene lookup returns CDR1 LGHDT and CDR2 YNNKEL (reference sequence). The V gene end was trimmed by 1 base and the J gene end by 0 bases; junction bases not matched to a gene: 8. The CDR3 is made up of 17 amino acids. Here the CDR3 DNA reads TGTGCCAGCAGCCAAGGTGGCAGGGGGTCAGTGAACACTGAAGCTTTCTTT. It codes for CASSQGGRGSVNTEAFF.

The chain joins TRBV4-1 to TRBJ2-7; no clear D. This CDR3 is built from 14 residues. V lost 2 bases and J 4 bases, leaving 12 bases between the germline ends. Germline V lookup: CDR1 MGHRA, CDR2 YSYEKL. CDR3 sequence: CASSQPLAGYEQYF. In DNA, the CDR3 is TGCGCCAGCAGCCAACCCCTCGCTGGGTACGAGCAGTACTTC.

V usage is TRBV4-2 and J usage is TRBJ1-4; D call uncertain. This CDR3 contains 12 residues. The V end lost 8 bases, the J end lost 5 bases, and 9 bases lay between the germline ends. Germline V gene data show CDR1 as LGHNA and CDR2 as YNFKEQ. CDR3 residues: CASSETNEKLFF. CDR3 nucleotide sequence: TGTGCCAGCTCCGAGACGAATGAAAAACTGTTTTTT.

CDR3 nucleotide sequence: TGTGCCAGCAGCGTTTCCGGATCCTCGCAAGAGACCCAGTACTTC. It encodes CASSVSGSSQETQYF. The V and J genes are TRBV9 and TRBJ2-5; D unresolved. The V gene's germline CDR1 is SGDLS and CDR2 YYNGEE. This CDR3 has 15 amino acids. Trimming removed 2 bases at V and 2 bases at J, with 13 bases between.

The genes are TRBV5-1 and TRBJ2-3; tentatively, D is TRBD1 or TRBD2 (5 bases each). The length of the CDR3 is 15 residues. Trimming shortened V by 3 bases and J by 2 bases, and 13 bases separated the two germline ends. Germline V lookup: CDR1 SGHRS, CDR2 YFSETQ. This CDR3 is CASSSGTVTTDTQYF. The CDR3 DNA reads as TGCGCCAGCAGCTCCGGGACCGTGACCACAGATACGCAGTATTTT. The full variable domain, completed using reference TRBV5-1 and TRBJ2-3, is KAGVTQTPRYLIKTRGQQVTLSCSPISGHRSVSWYQQTPGQGLQFLFEYFSETQRNKGNFPGRFSGRQFSNSRSEMNVSTLELGDSALYLCASSSGTVTTDTQYFGPGTRLTVL.

The chain is built from TRBV24-1 and TRBJ2-5; D perhaps matches TRBD2 (6 bases). Germline-derived CDR1 and CDR2 are KGHDR and SFDVKD. The CDR3 sequence is 14 residues long. V lost 7 bases to trimming and J lost 5 bases, with 16 bases between them. DNA for the CDR3: TGTGCCACCAGGGGGAGCGGGCCGCGGGAGACCCAGTACTTC. Translation gives CATRGSGPRETQYF.

This chain uses TRBV7-2 with TRBJ2-5, with 11 bases matching TRBD2. CDR3 length equals 17 residues. Looked up from germline, CDR1 is SGHTA and CDR2 is FQGNSA. The V gene end was trimmed by 0 bases and the J gene end by 5 bases; junction bases not matched to a gene: 8. The CDR3 reads CASSLAISGRGRETQYF. CDR3 DNA: TGTGCCAGCAGCTTAGCAATTAGCGGGAGGGGGCGCGAGACCCAGTACTTC.

This chain connects TRBV7-2 to TRBJ2-7; no clear D. The CDR3 spans 14 residues. Germline V gene data show CDR1 as SGHTA and CDR2 as FQGNSA. With 0 bases removed from V and 4 bases from J, the gap between germline ends came to 10 bases. CDR3 sequence (DNA): TGTGCCAGCAGCTTAGCCTCCGGCATTTACGAGCAGTACTTC. Translating it yields CASSLASGIYEQYF. Filled out from reference TRBV7-2 and TRBJ2-7, the complete variable domain reads GAGVSQSPSNKVTEKGKDVELRCDPISGHTALYWYRQSLGQGLEFLIYFQGNSAPDKSGLPSDRFSAERTGGSVSTLTIQRTQQEDSAVYLCASSLASGIYEQYFGPGTRLTVT.

The rearrangement links TRBV28 to TRBJ1-5; perhaps TRBD1 as D (5 bases). V was clipped by 3 bases and J by 2 bases, with 11 bases between them. The CDR3 is 15 amino acids. Looked up from germline, CDR1 is MDHEN and CDR2 is SYDVKM. The CDR3 spells CASSFLDTGNQPQHF. CDR3 bases: TGTGCCAGCAGTTTCCTGGACACGGGCAATCAGCCCCAGCATTTT.

J is TRBJ2-1 and V is TRBV24-1; D not resolved. Per germline, CDR1 KGHDR and CDR2 SFDVKD. Trimming took off 7 bases at V and 6 bases at J, with 12 bases between the two ends. The CDR3 consists of 13 residues. In DNA form, the CDR3 reads TGTGCCACCAGCCGGCTACCAATCAATGAGCAGTTCTTC. Translated: CATSRLPINEQFF.

This rearrangement joins TRBV28 to TRBJ1-2; D gene unclear. Trimming stripped 3 bases from V and 1 base from J, with 3 bases between. CDR3 length equals 12 residues. Germline values: CDR1 MDHEN, CDR2 SYDVKM. The CDR3 reads CASSFINYGYTF. The CDR3 nucleotides read TGTGCCAGCAGTTTCATTAACTATGGCTACACCTTC.